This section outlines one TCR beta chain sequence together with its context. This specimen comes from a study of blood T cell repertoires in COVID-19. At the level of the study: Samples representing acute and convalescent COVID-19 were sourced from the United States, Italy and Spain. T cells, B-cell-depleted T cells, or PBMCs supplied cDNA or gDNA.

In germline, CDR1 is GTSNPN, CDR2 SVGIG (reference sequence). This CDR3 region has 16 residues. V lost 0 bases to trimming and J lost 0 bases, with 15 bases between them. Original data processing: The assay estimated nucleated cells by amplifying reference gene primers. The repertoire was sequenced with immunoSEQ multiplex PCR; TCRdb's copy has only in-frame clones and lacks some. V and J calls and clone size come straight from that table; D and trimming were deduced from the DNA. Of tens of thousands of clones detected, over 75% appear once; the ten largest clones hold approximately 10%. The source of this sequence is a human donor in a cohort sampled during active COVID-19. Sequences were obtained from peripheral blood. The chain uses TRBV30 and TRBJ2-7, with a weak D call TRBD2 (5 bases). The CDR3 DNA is TGTGCCTGGAGTGTCGGCGGAGCGGCCCACTCCTACGAGCAGTACTTC. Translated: CAWSVGGAAHSYEQYF.